A selection of T cell receptor beta chains follows, all from one sample in a study of CD8 T cells in Susac syndrome. MiXCR, run by TCRdb on the immunoSEQ multiplex PCR reads, gives a single entry per CDR3 protein. The sample consists of some 400,000 distinct CDR3 sequences, more than 80% of them appearing once. The material sequenced was CD8+ T cells from PBMCs. These receptor sequences come from a human donor with multiple sclerosis. CDR3s include the opening cysteine and the closing phenylalanine or tryptophan. A D gene is named only where the DNA matches it firmly. Expanded clones are given a class, and other clones once, few, many or no size at all.

abundance | j_gene | v_gene | d_gene | CDR3nt | CDR3aa
- | TRBJ1-1 | TRBV5-1 | - | TGCGCCAGCAGCTCTTCGGGATTTTTGAACACTGAAGCTTTCTTT | CASSSSGFLNTEAFF
- | TRBJ1-4 | TRBV7-8 | - | TGTGCCAGCAGCTCGGCAGGGTTGGGTGAAAAACTGTTTTTT | CASSSAGLGEKLFF
- | TRBJ2-5 | TRBV6-1 | - | TGTGCCAGCAGTGAACCACCCGGTACTTTGGATGAGACCCAGTACTTC | CASSEPPGTLDETQYF
- | TRBJ2-7 | TRBV27 | - | TGTGCCAGCAGTCAGAGTCGTGGCGGCACCTACGAGCAGTACTTC | CASSQSRGGTYEQYF
- | TRBJ2-7 | TRBV6-1 | TRBD2 | TGTGCCAGCAGTGAGGGGGGGAGGACCTACGAGCAGTACTTC | CASSEGGRTYEQYF
- | TRBJ2-1 | TRBV12-3/TRBV12-4 | TRBD2 | TGTGCCAGCAGTACTAGCGGGAGGCCACTTCACCACAATGGGCAGTTCTTC | CASSTSGRPLHHNGQFF
- | TRBJ2-3 | TRBV2 | TRBD1 | TGTGCCAGCAGCAAACCCGGGACAGGGCTCACCTCCCGCACAGATACGCAGTATTTT | CASSKPGTGLTSRTDTQYF
few | TRBJ2-7 | TRBV27 | - | TGTGCCAGCAGTCCGATAGAGCGGGTGCCCTACGAGCAGTACTTC | CASSPIERVPYEQYF
- | TRBJ2-1 | TRBV30 | TRBD2 | TGTGCCTGGAGTGCTCCCTGGGGTTCGGGTACTAGCGGGTACAATGAGCAGTTCTTC | CAWSAPWGSGTSGYNEQFF
- | TRBJ1-2 | TRBV27 | TRBD1 | TGTGCCAGCAGTCCACGGACAGGGGGTGATAACTATGGCTACACCTTC | CASSPRTGGDNYGYTF
- | TRBJ1-4 | TRBV27 | - | TGTGCCAGCAGTCCCGCGACCTCTGTTAATGAAAAACTGTTTTTT | CASSPATSVNEKLFF
- | TRBJ1-2 | TRBV6-1 | TRBD1 | TGTGCCAGCAGTGATGGACCGACAGGGGACTATGGCTACACCTTC | CASSDGPTGDYGYTF
- | TRBJ1-1 | TRBV19 | - | TGTGCCAGTAGTATTTTGGCAGGGCAGGACACTGAAGCTTTCTTT | CASSILAGQDTEAFF
- | TRBJ2-4 | TRBV12-3/TRBV12-4 | TRBD2 | TGTGCCAGCAGCCCGGGACTAGCGGGGGGGCCAGCCAAAAACATTCAGTACTTC | CASSPGLAGGPAKNIQYF
- | TRBJ2-2 | TRBV7-9 | - | TGTGCCAGCAGCTTAGGGTTAGAGGCCACCGGGGAGCTGTTTTTT | CASSLGLEATGELFF
- | TRBJ2-7 | TRBV6-5 | TRBD1 | TGTGCCAGCAGTTACCCACCCGGGACAGAATTCTACGAGCAGTACTTC | CASSYPPGTEFYEQYF
- | TRBJ2-2 | TRBV6-5 | - | TGTGCCAGCCAGGTCGCGAACACCGGGGAGCTGTTTTTT | CASQVANTGELFF
- | TRBJ2-1 | TRBV29-1 | - | TGCAGCGTTGAAGAGGGGCTGGAGCAGTTCTTC | CSVEEGLEQFF
- | TRBJ2-1 | TRBV4-1 | - | TGCGCCAGCAGCCAAGGGTCCCCGGGAGAGTATAACAATGAGCAGTTCTTC | CASSQGSPGEYNNEQFF
once | TRBJ2-7 | TRBV4-1 | TRBD1 | TGCGCCAGCAGCCAAGATCCAGGGGGTTTGGACGAGCAGTACTTC | CASSQDPGGLDEQYF
- | TRBJ1-1 | TRBV2 | - | TGTGCCAGCAGTGAAGCGGGGGTTCTAGGCGCTGAAGCTTTCTTT | CASSEAGVLGAEAFF
- | TRBJ1-2 | TRBV29-1 | - | TGCAGCGTTCCCGTGGGGGGTTTTGGCTACACCTTC | CSVPVGGFGYTF
once | TRBJ2-6 | TRBV4-1 | - | TGCGCCAGCAGCCAAGTCGAGAGATCTGGGGCCAACGTCCTGACTTTC | CASSQVERSGANVLTF
- | TRBJ1-1 | TRBV27 | - | TGTGCCAGCAGTCTCATCTCGGCAAACACTGAAGCTTTCTTT | CASSLISANTEAFF
few | TRBJ2-1 | TRBV6-1 | - | TGTGCCAGCAGCCAAATGACTCCTGATGAGCAGTTCTTC | CASSQMTPDEQFF
- | TRBJ2-7 | TRBV6-1 | - | TGTGCCAGCAGTGGGGAACCGGGGGAACTCTACGAGCAGTACTTC | CASSGEPGELYEQYF